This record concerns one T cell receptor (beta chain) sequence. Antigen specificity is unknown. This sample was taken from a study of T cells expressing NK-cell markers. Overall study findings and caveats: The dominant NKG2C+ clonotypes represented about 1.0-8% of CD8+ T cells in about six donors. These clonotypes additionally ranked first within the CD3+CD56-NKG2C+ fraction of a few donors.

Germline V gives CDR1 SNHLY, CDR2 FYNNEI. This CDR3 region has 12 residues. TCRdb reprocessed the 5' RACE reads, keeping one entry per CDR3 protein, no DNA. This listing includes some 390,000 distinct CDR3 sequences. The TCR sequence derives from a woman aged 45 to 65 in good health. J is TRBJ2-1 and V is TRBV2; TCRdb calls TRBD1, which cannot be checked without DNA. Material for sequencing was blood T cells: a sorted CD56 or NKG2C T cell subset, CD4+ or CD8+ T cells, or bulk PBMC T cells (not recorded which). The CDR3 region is CASSETGTRQFF.